The 14 T cell receptor beta chains below were found in one sample sequenced in a study of T cells in Graves' hyperthyroidism and ophthalmopathy. Amplified regions were TCR beta CDR3 sequences from RNA transcripts. An initial round of RT-PCR targeting the TCR CDR3 relied on the HTBI primer set. TCRdb ran MiXCR on the multiplex PCR reads and lists one entry per CDR3 protein. Of roughly 640,000 distinct CDR3 sequences detected, approximately 15% appear once; the ten largest clones hold more than 3%. Specimen: blood. Receptors originate from a middle-aged woman with Graves' ophthalmopathy.

This clonotype was picked up many times. The chain carries TRBV3-1 and TRBJ1-6; 11 bases match TRBD1. Germline loops: CDR1 LGHDT, CDR2 YNNKEL (reference sequence). The junction had 7 bases not matched to a gene; V was cut back by 4 bases and J by 5 bases. The CDR3 loop spans 17 amino acids. In DNA form, the CDR3 reads TGTGCCAGCAGCCTAGACGGACAGGGGGCTAATAATTCACCCCTCCACTTT. Amino acid sequence: CASSLDGQGANNSPLHF.

Regarding this clonotype: A much larger clone differs from this one at a single base, so this may be a read error. This rearrangement joins TRBV2 to TRBJ1-2; D gene ambiguous. There are 14 residues in the CDR3. Germline CDR1 and CDR2: SNHLY and FYNNEI. The CDR3 DNA sequence: TGTGCCAGCAGTGATCCGTCAGACTACTATGGCTGCACCTTC. It specifies CASSDPSDYYGCTF.

The table lists this clonotype with many counts. This rearrangement joins TRBV11-2 to TRBJ2-7; 8 bases agree with TRBD2. Trimming at V came to 3 bases and at J to 2 bases, leaving 18 bases not matched to a gene. CDR3 size: 19 residues. Germline assignment: CDR1 SGHAT and CDR2 FQNNGV. Here the CDR3 reads CASSLFGTLTSGTTYEQYF. DNA of the CDR3: TGTGCCAGCAGCTTGTTTGGGACCCTAACTAGCGGAACGACCTACGAGCAGTACTTC.

This clonotype was recorded at least ten times. V gene TRBV27 combines with J gene TRBJ1-2; TRBD1 might be the D (6 bases). V lost 5 bases, J lost 6 bases, and 19 bases lay in between. The V gene's germline CDR1 is MNHEY and CDR2 SMNVEV (reference sequence). CDR3 size: 15 residues. The CDR3 nucleotides read TGTGCCAGCAGTAAAACTAATACAGGGTGGGATGGCTACACCTTC. Protein sequence: CASSKTNTGWDGYTF.

This clonotype has a handful of counts. The chain employs TRBV11-2 and TRBJ2-4; D is perhaps TRBD1 (6 bases). The ends were cut back, 4 bases at V and 1 base at J, with 17 bases in the middle. In germline, CDR1 is SGHAT, CDR2 FQNNGV. The CDR3 loop spans 17 amino acids. The CDR3 region is CASSSLPGELAKNIQYF. The CDR3 DNA reads as TGTGCCAGCAGCTCTTTACCAGGGGAATTGGCCAAAAACATTCAGTACTTC.

In nucleotides, the CDR3 is TGTGCCAGCAGTTTATCGGGACGCAATAATTCACCCCTCCACTTT. Translating gives CASSLSGRNNSPLHF. The chain recombines TRBV12-3 or TRBV12-4 with TRBJ1-6, with a possible D match to TRBD1 (5 bases). The CDR3 length is 15 residues. The germline V and J ends were trimmed by 2 bases and 5 bases, with 10 bases remaining between them.

This clonotype has ten or more counts. The rearrangement uses TRBV29-1 and TRBJ2-7, with 9 bases matching TRBD2. The CDR3 covers 16 residues. Trimming removed 4 bases from V and 3 bases from J; junction bases left unmatched: 13. Germline V gives CDR1 SQVTM, CDR2 ANQGSEA. The CDR3 region has the DNA TGCAGCGTTGTGGAGACTAGCGGTAAAGGAGGCTACGAGCAGTACTTC. Its protein is CSVVETSGKGGYEQYF.

The chain couples TRBV20-1 to TRBJ2-7, with D perhaps matching TRBD1 or TRBD2 (5 bases each). V lost 0 bases to trimming and J lost 0 bases, with 12 bases between them. Germline-derived CDR1 and CDR2 are DFQATT and SNEGSKA (reference sequence). The CDR3 sequence is 15 residues long. CDR3 in amino acids: CSARDFSGTSYEQYF. The CDR3 nucleotides read TGCAGTGCTAGAGATTTTTCTGGGACCTCCTACGAGCAGTACTTC.

This chain uses TRBV4-1 with TRBJ2-5; D uncertain. Germline-derived CDR1 and CDR2 are MGHRA and YSYEKL. CDR3 length equals 16 residues. V lost 6 bases, J lost 1 base, and 18 bases lay in between. Written as DNA, the CDR3 is TGCGCCAGCAGTCAGTCCCCGCAGCCGCCCCAAGAGACCCAGTACTTC. Translation gives CASSQSPQPPQETQYF.

The rearrangement links TRBV13 to TRBJ2-7; 9 nucleotides match TRBD1. The trim removed 6 bases at V and 4 bases at J, leaving 7 bases unmatched. From germline, CDR1 is PRHDT and CDR2 FYEKMQ (reference sequence). CDR3 length equals 14 residues. CDR3 coding DNA: TGTGCCAGCAGACAAACAGGGGGCAGTTACGAGCAGTACTTC. Translation: CASRQTGGSYEQYF.

This clonotype was seen ten or more times. The rearrangement links TRBV27 to TRBJ2-3; TRBD1 matches 10 bases. From germline, CDR1 is MNHEY and CDR2 SMNVEV (reference sequence). The CDR3 runs to 15 residues. J was trimmed by 1 base and V by 6 bases; bases with no gene match: 4. CDR3: CASSPGTGGTDTQYF. The CDR3 DNA reads TGTGCCAGCAGCCCCGGGACAGGGGGCACAGATACGCAGTATTTT.

Ten or more counts support this clonotype. The chain combines TRBV30 with TRBJ1-5, with a weak D call TRBD1 (5 bases). The CDR3 loop spans 13 amino acids. V gave up 5 bases and J gave up 5 bases, with 13 bases separating them. Germline assignment: CDR1 GTSNPN and CDR2 SVGIG (reference sequence). CDR3 loop: CAWSAGSDQPQHF. The CDR3 nucleotides read TGTGCCTGGTCCGCAGGGAGCGATCAGCCCCAGCATTTT.

As regards this clonotype: Since a much larger clone is just one base distant, this may be a read error. The rearrangement joins TRBV6-2 or TRBV6-3 to TRBJ2-7; the match to TRBD1 covers 7 bases. Per the germline V gene, CDR1 is MNHEY and CDR2 is SVGEGT. The CDR3 covers 14 residues. V gave up 6 bases and J gave up 4 bases; unmatched junction bases: 9. The CDR3 spells CASRPGQSFYEQYF. The CDR3 DNA reads as TGTGCCAGCAGACCGGGACAGAGTTTTTACGAGCAGTACTTC.

This clonotype was seen at least ten times. The chain has TRBV11-2 and TRBJ2-3; possible D gene TRBD1, 6 bases. CDR3 length: 15 residues. V was pared by 1 base and J by 2 bases, with 10 bases between. Germline V gene data show CDR1 as SGHAT and CDR2 as FQNNGV. The CDR3 sequence is CASSLVGGFTDTQYF. In DNA, the CDR3 is TGTGCCAGCAGCTTAGTAGGGGGTTTCACAGATACGCAGTATTTT. Full variable domain (remainder filled in from reference TRBV11-2 and TRBJ2-3): EAGVAQSPRYKIIEKRQSVAFWCNPISGHATLYWYQQILGQGPKLLIQFQNNGVVDDSQLPKDRFSAERLKGVDSTLKIQPAKLEDSAVYLCASSLVGGFTDTQYFGPGTRLTVL.